The entry below describes one TCR beta chain. The sample is drawn from a study of blood T cell repertoires in COVID-19. Looking at the study overall: T cells, B-cell-depleted T cells, or PBMCs supplied cDNA or gDNA.

Repertoires were generated with immunoSEQ multiplex PCR, while TCRdb's copy carries only in-frame clones and drops some. The sample has approximately 240,000 clones, around 81% seen once. The length of the CDR3 is 14 residues. Per germline, CDR1 SGHTA and CDR2 FQGNSA. V lost 3 bases and J lost 0, with 7 bases in between. The receptor comes from a woman aged 55-70 years with acute or convalescent COVID-19. The sample comprised peripheral blood. The chain couples TRBV7-2 to TRBJ2-3; D possibly corresponds to TRBD1 (5 bases). The CDR3 sequence: CASSFGASTDTQYF. Here the CDR3 DNA reads TGTGCCAGCAGCTTTGGGGCTAGCACAGATACGCAGTATTTT.